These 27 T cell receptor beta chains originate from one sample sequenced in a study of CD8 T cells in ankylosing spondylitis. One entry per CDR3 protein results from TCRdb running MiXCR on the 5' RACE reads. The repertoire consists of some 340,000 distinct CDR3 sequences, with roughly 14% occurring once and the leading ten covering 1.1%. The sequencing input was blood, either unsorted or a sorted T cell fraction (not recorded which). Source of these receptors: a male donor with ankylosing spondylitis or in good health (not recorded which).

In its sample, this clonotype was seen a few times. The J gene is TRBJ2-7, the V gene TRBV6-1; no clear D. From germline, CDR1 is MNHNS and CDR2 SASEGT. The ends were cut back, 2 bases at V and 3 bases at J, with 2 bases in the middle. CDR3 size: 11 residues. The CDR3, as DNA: TGTGCCAGCAGTGAACTCTACGAGCAGTACTTC. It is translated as CASSELYEQYF.

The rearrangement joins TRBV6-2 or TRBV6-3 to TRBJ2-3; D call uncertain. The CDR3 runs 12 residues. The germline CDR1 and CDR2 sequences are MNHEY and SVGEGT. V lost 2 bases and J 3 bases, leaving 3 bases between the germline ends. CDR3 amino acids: CASSYGTDTQYF. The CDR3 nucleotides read TGTGCCAGCAGTTACGGGACAGATACGCAGTATTTT.

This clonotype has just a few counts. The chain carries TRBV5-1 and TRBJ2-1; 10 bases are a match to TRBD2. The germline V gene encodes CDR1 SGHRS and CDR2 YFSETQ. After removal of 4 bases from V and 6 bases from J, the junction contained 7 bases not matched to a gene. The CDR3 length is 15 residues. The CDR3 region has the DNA TGCGCCAGCAGCGCGCTAGCGGGAGATGGCAATGAGCAGTTCTTC. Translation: CASSALAGDGNEQFF.

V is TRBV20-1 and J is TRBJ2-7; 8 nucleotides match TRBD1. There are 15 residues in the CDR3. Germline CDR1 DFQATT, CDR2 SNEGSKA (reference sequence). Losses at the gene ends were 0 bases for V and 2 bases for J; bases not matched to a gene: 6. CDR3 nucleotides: TGCAGTGCTAGAGAACTCGGGACAGGAGCCTACGAGCAGTACTTC. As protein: CSARELGTGAYEQYF.

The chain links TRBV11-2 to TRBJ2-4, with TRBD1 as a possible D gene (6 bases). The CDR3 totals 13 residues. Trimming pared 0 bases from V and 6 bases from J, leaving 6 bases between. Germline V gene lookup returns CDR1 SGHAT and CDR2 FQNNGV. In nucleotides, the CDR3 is TGTGCCAGCAGCTTAGACAGGGGAAACATTCAGTACTTC. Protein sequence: CASSLDRGNIQYF. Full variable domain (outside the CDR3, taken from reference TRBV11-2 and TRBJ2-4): EAGVAQSPRYKIIEKRQSVAFWCNPISGHATLYWYQQILGQGPKLLIQFQNNGVVDDSQLPKDRFSAERLKGVDSTLKIQPAKLEDSAVYLCASSLDRGNIQYFGAGTRLSVL.

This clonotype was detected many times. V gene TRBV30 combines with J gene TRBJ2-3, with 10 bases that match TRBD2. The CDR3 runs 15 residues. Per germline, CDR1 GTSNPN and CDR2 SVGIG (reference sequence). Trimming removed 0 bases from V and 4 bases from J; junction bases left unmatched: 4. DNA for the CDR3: TGTGCCTGGAGTGTAGCGGGAGGGCCTGCAGATACGCAGTATTTT. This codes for CAWSVAGGPADTQYF. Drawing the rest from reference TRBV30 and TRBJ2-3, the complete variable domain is SQTIHQWPATLVQPVGSPLSLECTVEGTSNPNLYWYRQAAGRGLQLLFYSVGIGQISSEVPQNLSASRPQDRQFILSSKKLLLSDSGFYLCAWSVAGGPADTQYFGPGTRLTVL.

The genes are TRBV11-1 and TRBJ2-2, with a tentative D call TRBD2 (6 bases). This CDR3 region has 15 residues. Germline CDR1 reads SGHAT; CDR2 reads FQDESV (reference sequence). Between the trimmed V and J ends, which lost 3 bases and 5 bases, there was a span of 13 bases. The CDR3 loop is CASSLRGLLTGELFF. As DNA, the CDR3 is TGTGCCAGCAGCTTGAGGGGACTTTTAACCGGGGAGCTGTTTTTT. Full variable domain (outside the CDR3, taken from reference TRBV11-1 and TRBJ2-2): EAEVAQSPRYKITEKSQAVAFWCDPISGHATLYWYRQILGQGPELLVQFQDESVVDDSQLPKDRFSAERLKGVDSTLKIQPAELGDSAMYLCASSLRGLLTGELFFGEGSRLTVL.

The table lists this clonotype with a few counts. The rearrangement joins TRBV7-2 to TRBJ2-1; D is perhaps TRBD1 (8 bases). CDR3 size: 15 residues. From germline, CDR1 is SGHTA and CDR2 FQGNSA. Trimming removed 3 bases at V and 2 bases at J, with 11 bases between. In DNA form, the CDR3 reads TGTGCCAGCAGCTTCACAGGGGGGGCCTACAATGAGCAGTTCTTC. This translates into CASSFTGGAYNEQFF. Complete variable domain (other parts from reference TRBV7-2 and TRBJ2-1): GAGVSQSPSNKVTEKGKDVELRCDPISGHTALYWYRQSLGQGLEFLIYFQGNSAPDKSGLPSDRFSAERTGGSVSTLTIQRTQQEDSAVYLCASSFTGGAYNEQFFGPGTRLTVL.

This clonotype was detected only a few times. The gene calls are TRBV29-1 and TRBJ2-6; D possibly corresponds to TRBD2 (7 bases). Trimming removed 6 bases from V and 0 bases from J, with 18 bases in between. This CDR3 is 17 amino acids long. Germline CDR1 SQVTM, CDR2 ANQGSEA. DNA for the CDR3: TGCAGCGTAGGGGGGGGCAGCCAAATCTCTGGGGCCAACGTCCTGACTTTC. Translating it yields CSVGGGSQISGANVLTF. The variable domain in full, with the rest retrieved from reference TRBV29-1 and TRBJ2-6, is SAVISQKPSRDICQRGTSLTIQCQVDSQVTMMFWYRQQPGQSLTLIATANQGSEATYESGFVIDKFPISRPNLTFSTLTVSNMSPEDSSIYLCSVGGGSQISGANVLTFGAGSRLTVL.

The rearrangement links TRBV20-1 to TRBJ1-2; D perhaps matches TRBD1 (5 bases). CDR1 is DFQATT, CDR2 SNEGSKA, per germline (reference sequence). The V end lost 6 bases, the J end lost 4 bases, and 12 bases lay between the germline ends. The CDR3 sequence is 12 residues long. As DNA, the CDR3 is TGCAGTGCCGGGAGCGGGGGCTATGGCTACACCTTC. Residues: CSAGSGGYGYTF.

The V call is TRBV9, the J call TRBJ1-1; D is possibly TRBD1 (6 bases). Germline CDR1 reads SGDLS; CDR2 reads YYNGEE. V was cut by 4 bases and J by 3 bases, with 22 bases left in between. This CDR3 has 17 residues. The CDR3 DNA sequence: TGTGCCAGCAGCCCCCACAGGGCCGTTACTTATTACACTGAAGCTTTCTTT. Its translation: CASSPHRAVTYYTEAFF.

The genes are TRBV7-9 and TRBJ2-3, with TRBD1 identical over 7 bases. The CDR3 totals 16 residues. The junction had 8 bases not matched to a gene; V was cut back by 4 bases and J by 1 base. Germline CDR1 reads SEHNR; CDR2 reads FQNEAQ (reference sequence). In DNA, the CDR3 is TGTGCCAGCAGCTACAGGGGTTCAAGGGGCACAGATACGCAGTATTTT. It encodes CASSYRGSRGTDTQYF.

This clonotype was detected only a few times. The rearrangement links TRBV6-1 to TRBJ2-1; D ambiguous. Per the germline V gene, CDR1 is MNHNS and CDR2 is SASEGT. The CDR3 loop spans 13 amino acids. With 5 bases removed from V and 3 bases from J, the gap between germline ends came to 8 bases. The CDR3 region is CASSPPLYNEQFF. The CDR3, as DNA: TGTGCCAGCAGTCCCCCTCTCTACAATGAGCAGTTCTTC.

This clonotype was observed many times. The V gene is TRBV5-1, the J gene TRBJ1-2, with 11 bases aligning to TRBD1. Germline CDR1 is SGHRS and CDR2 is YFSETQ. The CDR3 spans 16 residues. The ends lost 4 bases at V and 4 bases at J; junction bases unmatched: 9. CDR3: CASSEFRTGGGYGYTF. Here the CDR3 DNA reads TGCGCCAGCAGCGAGTTCCGGACAGGGGGCGGCTATGGCTACACCTTC.

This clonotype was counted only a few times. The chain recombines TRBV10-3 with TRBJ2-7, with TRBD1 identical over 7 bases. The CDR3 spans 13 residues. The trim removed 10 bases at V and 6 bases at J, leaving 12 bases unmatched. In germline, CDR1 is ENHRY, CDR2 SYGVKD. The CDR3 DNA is TGTGCCACCGTAGAATTGACAGGGAGCGAGCAGTACTTC. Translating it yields CATVELTGSEQYF.

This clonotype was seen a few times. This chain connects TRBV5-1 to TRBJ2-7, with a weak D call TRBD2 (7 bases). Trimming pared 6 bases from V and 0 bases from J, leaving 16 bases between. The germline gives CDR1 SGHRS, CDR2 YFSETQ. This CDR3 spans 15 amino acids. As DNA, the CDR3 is TGCGCCAGCACCGGGGCTCGGGGGGCCTCCTACGAGCAGTACTTC. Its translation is CASTGARGASYEQYF.

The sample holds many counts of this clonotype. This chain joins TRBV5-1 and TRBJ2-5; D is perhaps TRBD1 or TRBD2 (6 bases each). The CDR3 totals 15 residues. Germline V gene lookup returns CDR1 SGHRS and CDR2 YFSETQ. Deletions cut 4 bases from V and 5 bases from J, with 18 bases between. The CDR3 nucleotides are TGCGCCAGCAGCACCGGGACAACGGGGGTGGAGACCCAGTACTTC. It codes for CASSTGTTGVETQYF.

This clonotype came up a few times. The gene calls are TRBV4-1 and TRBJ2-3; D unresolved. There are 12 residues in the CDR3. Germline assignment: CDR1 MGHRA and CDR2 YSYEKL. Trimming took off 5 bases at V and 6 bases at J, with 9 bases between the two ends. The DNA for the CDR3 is TGCGCCAGCAGCTATATCGGGGATACGCAGTATTTT. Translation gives CASSYIGDTQYF.

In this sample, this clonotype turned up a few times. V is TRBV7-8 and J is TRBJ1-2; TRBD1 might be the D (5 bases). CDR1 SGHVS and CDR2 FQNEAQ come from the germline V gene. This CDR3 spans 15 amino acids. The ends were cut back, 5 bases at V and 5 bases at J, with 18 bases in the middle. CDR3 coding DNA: TGTGCCAGCAGCCCCCAAGGGCACCGACAGTATGGCTACACCTTC. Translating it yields CASSPQGHRQYGYTF.

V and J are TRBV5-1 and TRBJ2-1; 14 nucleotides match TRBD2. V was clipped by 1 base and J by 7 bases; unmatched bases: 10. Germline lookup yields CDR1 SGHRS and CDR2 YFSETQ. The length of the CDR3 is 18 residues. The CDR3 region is CASSLTGGLAGDGNEQFF. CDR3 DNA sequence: TGCGCCAGCAGCTTGACGGGGGGACTAGCGGGAGACGGAAATGAGCAGTTCTTC.

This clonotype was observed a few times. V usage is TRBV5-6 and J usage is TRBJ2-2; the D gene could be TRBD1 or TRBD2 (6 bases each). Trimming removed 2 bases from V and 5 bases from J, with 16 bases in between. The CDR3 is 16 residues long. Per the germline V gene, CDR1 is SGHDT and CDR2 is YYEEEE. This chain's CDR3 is CASSFVRGASTGELFF. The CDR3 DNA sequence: TGTGCCAGCAGCTTTGTGAGGGGGGCCTCAACCGGGGAGCTGTTTTTT.

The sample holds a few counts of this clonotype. CDR3 protein: CASRFKEGYTF. DNA of the CDR3: TGTGCCAGCAGATTCAAGGAGGGCTACACCTTC. The V and J genes are TRBV5-5 and TRBJ1-2, with D unresolved. V was pared by 5 bases and J by 8 bases, with 10 bases between. Germline V gives CDR1 SGHKS, CDR2 YYEKEE (reference sequence). The CDR3 totals 11 residues.

CDR3 DNA sequence: TGCAGTGCTTTCGACAGAGATACGCAGTATTTT. Protein product: CSAFDRDTQYF. The V and J genes are TRBV20-1 and TRBJ2-3, with a possible D match to TRBD1 (5 bases). Trimming took off 5 bases at V and 5 bases at J, with 8 bases between the two ends. Germline lookup yields CDR1 DFQATT and CDR2 SNEGSKA (reference sequence). The CDR3 has 11 residues.

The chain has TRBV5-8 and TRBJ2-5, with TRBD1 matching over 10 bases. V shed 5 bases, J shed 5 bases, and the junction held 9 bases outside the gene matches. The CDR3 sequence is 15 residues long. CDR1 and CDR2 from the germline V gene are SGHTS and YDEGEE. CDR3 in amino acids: CASRGTGAGRETQYF. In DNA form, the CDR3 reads TGTGCCAGCAGGGGGACAGGGGCGGGTCGGGAGACCCAGTACTTC.

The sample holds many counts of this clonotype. In DNA form, the CDR3 reads TGTGCCAGCAAACAGGGGACGGTCGCCGGGGAGCTGTTTTTT. It specifies CASKQGTVAGELFF. V and J are TRBV6-1 and TRBJ2-2, with 7 bases identical to TRBD1. The V and J ends lost 7 bases and 6 bases, in that order; junction bases with no gene match: 8. The CDR3 extends over 14 amino acids. Germline V gene lookup returns CDR1 MNHNS and CDR2 SASEGT.

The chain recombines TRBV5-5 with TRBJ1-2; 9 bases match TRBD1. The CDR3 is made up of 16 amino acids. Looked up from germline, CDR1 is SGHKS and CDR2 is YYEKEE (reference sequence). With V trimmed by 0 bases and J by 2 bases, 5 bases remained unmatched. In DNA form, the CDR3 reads TGTGCCAGCAGCTTGGCCGGACAGGGGATCAACTATGGCTACACCTTC. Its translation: CASSLAGQGINYGYTF.

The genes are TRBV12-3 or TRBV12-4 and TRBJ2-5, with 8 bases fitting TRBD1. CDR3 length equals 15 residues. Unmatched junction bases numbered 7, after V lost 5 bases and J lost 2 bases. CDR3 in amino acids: CASSLRYRGQETQYF. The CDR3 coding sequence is TGTGCCAGCAGTCTCCGCTACAGGGGGCAAGAGACCCAGTACTTC.